These 31 T cell receptor beta chains were sequenced from one sample in a study of spatial heterogeneity in lung cancer. Time point reported: sample taken at primary tumor resection. Unsorted samples of tumor, nontumor lung or frozen PBMC had their whole RNA sequenced. MiXCR, applied by TCRdb to the 5' RACE reads, yields one record per CDR3 protein. Among roughly 50,000 distinct CDR3 sequences listed, approximately 7.6% were seen once. Sequencing was performed on PBMCs, taken at surgery. The receptors originated from a female donor with early-stage non-small cell lung cancer.

This clonotype came up a few times. The chain joins TRBV2 to TRBJ2-5, with D possibly TRBD1 on 7 matching bases. Trimming stripped 8 bases from V and 4 bases from J, with 20 bases between. This CDR3 region has 15 residues. The germline CDR1 and CDR2 sequences are SNHLY and FYNNEI. CDR3 coding DNA: TGTGCCAGCCAAATCAGCAGGGGGGTGACAGAGACCCAGTACTTC. It specifies CASQISRGVTETQYF. The whole variable domain, remainder taken from reference TRBV2 and TRBJ2-5, is EPEVTQTPSHQVTQMGQEVILRCVPISNHLYFYWYRQILGQKVEFLVSFYNNEISEKSEIFDDQFSVERPDGSNFTLKIRSTKLEDSAMYFCASQISRGVTETQYFGPGTRLLVL.

V is TRBV18 and J is TRBJ2-1; D may be TRBD1 (6 bases). Germline CDR1 reads KGHSH; CDR2 reads LQKENI. V lost 1 base to trimming and J lost 1 base, with 8 bases between them. CDR3 length: 15 amino acids. In DNA form, the CDR3 reads TGTGCCAGCTCACCACTTCAGGGGTCCTACAATGAGCAGTTCTTC. Amino acid sequence: CASSPLQGSYNEQFF. The entire variable domain, with the rest obtained from reference TRBV18 and TRBJ2-1, is as follows: NAGVMQNPRHLVRRRGQEARLRCSPMKGHSHVYWYRQLPEEGLKFMVYLQKENIIDESGMPKERFSAEFPKEGPSILRIQQVVRGDSAAYFCASSPLQGSYNEQFFGPGTRLTVL.

A few counts support this clonotype. The gene calls are TRBV28 and TRBJ1-5; D not resolved. Germline V CDR1 and CDR2: MDHEN, SYDVKM. The ends were cut back, 2 bases at V and 4 bases at J, with 15 bases in the middle. The CDR3 length is 16 residues. This CDR3 is CASSLVSGIVNQPQHF. Here the CDR3 DNA reads TGTGCCAGCAGTTTAGTCTCAGGAATAGTAAATCAGCCCCAGCATTTT.

This clonotype was picked up many times. This chain connects TRBV5-8 to TRBJ2-3; weak D call: TRBD2 (6 bases). With 1 base removed from V and 2 bases from J, the gap between germline ends came to 14 bases. The CDR3 totals 16 residues. CDR1 is SGHTS, CDR2 YDEGEE, per germline. This CDR3 is CASSLLTAGHTDTQYF. DNA for the CDR3: TGTGCCAGCAGCTTGTTAACCGCGGGGCACACAGATACGCAGTATTTT.

This clonotype has just a few counts. The V call is TRBV11-2, the J call TRBJ2-5; TRBD1 aligns across 7 bases. Germline assignment: CDR1 SGHAT and CDR2 FQNNGV. The J segment lost 7 bases and the V segment lost 5 bases, leaving 13 bases of the junction unmatched. The CDR3 is 15 residues long. The CDR3 DNA follows: TGTGCCAGCAGCCGGCTGATGACAGGGCGGGCGACCCAGTACTTC. Translation: CASSRLMTGRATQYF.

J is TRBJ2-3 and V is TRBV7-2; 9 bases agree with TRBD2. With V trimmed by 6 bases and J by 4 bases, 5 bases remained unmatched. The CDR3 contains 14 residues. The germline V gene has CDR1 SGHTA and CDR2 FQGNSA. This chain's CDR3 is CASRQAGGSDTQYF. The CDR3 DNA follows: TGTGCCAGCAGGCAAGCGGGGGGATCAGATACGCAGTATTTT.

This clonotype showed up many times. V is TRBV5-1 and J is TRBJ2-5; 10 bases line up with TRBD1. After removal of 0 bases from V and 4 bases from J, the junction contained 0 bases not matched to a gene. Germline CDR1 and CDR2: SGHRS and YFSETQ. The CDR3 sequence is 14 residues long. In DNA, the CDR3 is TGCGCCAGCAGCTTGGGACAGGGGGCAGAGACCCAGTACTTC. Protein product: CASSLGQGAETQYF.

The chain recombines TRBV7-2 with TRBJ2-2; no clear D gene. The V and J ends lost 1 base and 5 bases respectively, with 11 bases between them. The CDR3 runs to 15 residues. Germline CDR1 and CDR2: SGHTA and FQGNSA. The CDR3 DNA is TGTGCCAGCAGCTTAGTATCGGTGGCTACCGGGGAGCTGTTTTTT. It is translated as CASSLVSVATGELFF.

This clonotype was counted at least ten times. V gene TRBV2 combines with J gene TRBJ1-1; 8 bases are shared with TRBD1. CDR1 SNHLY and CDR2 FYNNEI come from the germline V gene. J lost 5 bases, V lost 4 bases, and 3 bases had no gene match. The CDR3 is 13 residues long. The CDR3 sequence: CASSVQGETEAFF. For the CDR3, the DNA is TGTGCCAGCAGTGTACAGGGGGAAACTGAAGCTTTCTTT.

At least ten counts were recorded for this clonotype. This chain connects TRBV24-1 to TRBJ1-5, with D perhaps matching TRBD1 (5 bases). Germline lookup yields CDR1 KGHDR and CDR2 SFDVKD. The V end lost 1 base, the J end lost 0 bases, and 12 bases lay between the germline ends. The CDR3 spans 17 residues. This CDR3 is CATSDFQGTYSNQPQHF. CDR3 nucleotide sequence: TGTGCCACCAGTGATTTCCAGGGAACTTATAGCAATCAGCCCCAGCATTTT.

At least ten counts were recorded for this clonotype. The rearrangement uses TRBV20-1 and TRBJ2-5, with TRBD2 matching 7 bases. CDR3 length: 13 amino acids. Germline CDR1 and CDR2: DFQATT and SNEGSKA (reference sequence). Trimming cost V 4 bases and J 1 base; bases outside gene matches: 3. CDR3 nucleotide sequence: TGCAGTGCTACCGGACTAGGCCAAGAGACCCAGTACTTC. It translates to CSATGLGQETQYF.

This clonotype was detected only a few times. The chain carries TRBV19 and TRBJ2-2; possibly TRBD1 for D (5 bases). Trimming left V 7 bases short and J 3 bases short, with 18 bases between. Per germline, CDR1 LNHDA and CDR2 SQIVND (reference sequence). The length of the CDR3 is 16 residues. CDR3 in DNA: TGTGCCAGTACCCCCGTGAGCAGGGTGGACACCGGGGAGCTGTTTTTT. This encodes CASTPVSRVDTGELFF.

This clonotype was detected many times. This chain uses TRBV7-2 with TRBJ2-7; D may be TRBD2 (6 bases). V was pared by 1 base and J by 1 base, with 8 bases between. The CDR3 spans 14 residues. The germline CDR1 and CDR2 sequences are SGHTA and FQGNSA. The CDR3 DNA is TGTGCCAGCAGCTTAGGTCTAGCGTCCTACGAGCAGTACTTC. Its translation: CASSLGLASYEQYF.

This clonotype appeared a few times. The chain carries TRBV2 and TRBJ2-5; 14 bases match TRBD2. The CDR3 runs 18 residues. Germline V CDR1 and CDR2: SNHLY, FYNNEI. The J segment lost 4 bases and the V segment lost 5 bases, leaving 12 bases of the junction unmatched. In DNA, the CDR3 is TGTGCCAGCAGTTTACCTCCAGGACTAGCGGGGGGCTTAGAGACCCAGTACTTC. Translating gives CASSLPPGLAGGLETQYF. Full variable domain (remainder filled in from reference TRBV2 and TRBJ2-5): EPEVTQTPSHQVTQMGQEVILRCVPISNHLYFYWYRQILGQKVEFLVSFYNNEISEKSEIFDDQFSVERPDGSNFTLKIRSTKLEDSAMYFCASSLPPGLAGGLETQYFGPGTRLLVL.

This clonotype appeared a few times. The V and J genes are TRBV7-2 and TRBJ1-5, with unresolved D. CDR1 and CDR2 from the germline V gene are SGHTA and FQGNSA. Trimming pared 3 bases from V and 7 bases from J, leaving 10 bases between. CDR3 length equals 13 residues. The CDR3, as DNA: TGTGCCAGCAGCTTGGGCGGGCGCCAGCCCCAGCATTTT. Its protein product is CASSLGGRQPQHF. The whole variable domain, filled in from reference TRBV7-2 and TRBJ1-5, reads GAGVSQSPSNKVTEKGKDVELRCDPISGHTALYWYRQSLGQGLEFLIYFQGNSAPDKSGLPSDRFSAERTGGSVSTLTIQRTQQEDSAVYLCASSLGGRQPQHFGDGTRLSIL.

This chain links TRBV7-9 with TRBJ1-5; the D gene is possibly TRBD1 (5 bases). Germline loops: CDR1 SEHNR, CDR2 FQNEAQ (reference sequence). CDR3 length: 14 amino acids. V was trimmed by 2 bases and J by 6 bases, leaving 11 bases between them. In nucleotides, the CDR3 is TGTGCCAGCAGCTTACCAGGGAGTGGTCAGCCCCAGCATTTT. The encoded protein is CASSLPGSGQPQHF.

This clonotype was seen at least ten times. The rearrangement links TRBV4-2 to TRBJ1-3, with D hard to call. The V gene's germline CDR1 is LGHNA and CDR2 YNFKEQ. The V end lost 0 bases, the J end lost 3 bases, and 9 bases lay between the germline ends. This CDR3 comprises 15 residues. CDR3 sequence reads: CASSQDREIGNTIYF. Here the CDR3 DNA reads TGTGCCAGCAGCCAAGATCGGGAAATTGGAAACACCATATATTTT.

In DNA, the CDR3 is TGTGCCAGCAGCGACAGGGATACGCAGTATTTT. Protein product: CASSDRDTQYF. The rearrangement uses TRBV7-2 and TRBJ2-3; D possibly corresponds to TRBD1 (6 bases). V was pared by 5 bases and J by 6 bases, with 6 bases between. The CDR3 is 11 residues long. Germline loops: CDR1 SGHTA, CDR2 FQGNSA. Drawing the rest from reference TRBV7-2 and TRBJ2-3, the complete variable domain is GAGVSQSPSNKVTEKGKDVELRCDPISGHTALYWYRQSLGQGLEFLIYFQGNSAPDKSGLPSDRFSAERTGGSVSTLTIQRTQQEDSAVYLCASSDRDTQYFGPGTRLTVL.

This clonotype was seen repeatedly, ten times or more. The gene calls are TRBV7-8 and TRBJ1-6; D is possibly TRBD1 (5 bases). From germline, CDR1 is SGHVS and CDR2 FQNEAQ. V was clipped by 3 bases and J by 8 bases, with 17 bases between them. The CDR3 is 16 amino acids. The CDR3 reads CASSFPKGPGYSPLHF. Here the CDR3 DNA reads TGTGCCAGCAGCTTCCCGAAGGGGCCAGGCTATTCACCCCTCCACTTT.

A few counts support this clonotype. The CDR3 coding sequence is TGTGCCAGCAGTAAAACCGCGGGGGGGCCTTTCACTGAGCAGTTCTTC. Amino acids: CASSKTAGGPFTEQFF. J is TRBJ2-1 and V is TRBV6-2 or TRBV6-3, with 9 bases that match TRBD2. Germline V gene data show CDR1 as MNHEY and CDR2 as SVGEGT. This CDR3 is 16 amino acids long. With 5 bases clipped from V and 9 bases from J, the junction kept 14 bases outside the gene matches.

V usage is TRBV5-4 and J usage is TRBJ1-1; weak D call: TRBD1 (5 bases). The V gene's germline CDR1 is SGHNT and CDR2 YYREEE (reference sequence). V lost 5 bases and J 4 bases, leaving 18 bases between the germline ends. The CDR3 runs 15 residues. The DNA for the CDR3 is TGTGCCAGCAGTTCCAGGGACCGGGCCGGCACTGAAGCTTTCTTT. It specifies CASSSRDRAGTEAFF.

This clonotype has ten or more counts. The rearrangement uses TRBV29-1 and TRBJ2-5; 9 bases agree with TRBD2. Germline V gene sequence: CDR1 SQVTM, CDR2 ANQGSEA. The CDR3 consists of 14 residues. The V and J ends lost 5 bases and 2 bases, in that order; junction bases with no gene match: 6. CDR3 in amino acids: CSVRLAGPQETQYF. The CDR3 coding sequence is TGCAGCGTTCGGCTAGCGGGGCCTCAAGAGACCCAGTACTTC.

In its sample, this clonotype was seen a few times. The CDR3 is CSARDVGRASEKLFF. As DNA, the CDR3 is TGCAGTGCTAGAGATGTGGGGCGGGCTTCGGAAAAACTGTTTTTT. The gene calls are TRBV20-1 and TRBJ1-4; possible D gene TRBD1, 5 bases. This CDR3 spans 15 amino acids. Germline lookup yields CDR1 DFQATT and CDR2 SNEGSKA (reference sequence). V was cut by 0 bases and J by 8 bases, with 16 bases left in between.

This clonotype occurred many times. The rearrangement joins TRBV7-8 to TRBJ2-2; D possibly uses TRBD1 or TRBD2 (6 bases each). The germline V and J ends were trimmed by 0 bases and 5 bases, with 16 bases remaining between them. Germline V gene sequence: CDR1 SGHVS, CDR2 FQNEAQ. This CDR3 is built from 17 residues. DNA for the CDR3: TGTGCCAGCAGCTTAGCGTTCATCGAGGGGGGAACCGGGGAGCTGTTTTTT. Translated, it gives CASSLAFIEGGTGELFF.

V usage is TRBV2 and J usage is TRBJ2-1, with 8 bases fitting TRBD2. Looked up from germline, CDR1 is SNHLY and CDR2 is FYNNEI. The CDR3 contains 15 residues. V was clipped by 10 bases and J by 7 bases; unmatched bases: 15. CDR3: CAIPRWAGGRNEQFF. DNA of the CDR3: TGTGCCATCCCCCGGTGGGCGGGGGGCCGGAATGAGCAGTTCTTC.

The sample holds many counts of this clonotype. Sequence at one end of the junction differs from germline and may be a read error. The chain links TRBV7-2 to TRBJ2-7; perhaps TRBD1 as D (5 bases). The germline V gene has CDR1 SGHTA and CDR2 FQGNSA. There are 15 residues in the CDR3. The CDR3 DNA reads TGTGCCAGCAGCTTCGGGTGGTGGGGCGAAACAGGCCTTTTCTTC. This gives the protein CASSFGWWGETGLFF.

This clonotype was seen a few times. J is TRBJ2-5 and V is TRBV7-2; 7 positions match TRBD2. There are 15 residues in the CDR3. Trimming cost V 1 base and J 4 bases; bases outside gene matches: 6. The V gene's germline CDR1 is SGHTA and CDR2 FQGNSA. CDR3 nucleotide sequence: TGTGCCAGCAGCTTAGTGCGGGGGTCGGGAGAGACCCAGTACTTC. Protein product: CASSLVRGSGETQYF. The full variable domain, in which reference TRBV7-2 and TRBJ2-5 provide the parts outside the CDR3, is GAGVSQSPSNKVTEKGKDVELRCDPISGHTALYWYRQSLGQGLEFLIYFQGNSAPDKSGLPSDRFSAERTGGSVSTLTIQRTQQEDSAVYLCASSLVRGSGETQYFGPGTRLLVL.

The gene calls are TRBV29-1 and TRBJ2-1; a possible D gene is TRBD2 (5 bases). Germline V gene sequence: CDR1 SQVTM, CDR2 ANQGSEA. Trimming stripped 5 bases from V and 9 bases from J, with 17 bases between. The CDR3 is 13 residues long. Written as DNA, the CDR3 is TGCAGCGTTAAATTCGGGGATCTGAGTGAGCAGTTCTTC. It encodes CSVKFGDLSEQFF.

This clonotype was seen ten or more times. The rearrangement links TRBV9 to TRBJ1-1, with 10 bases matching TRBD1. CDR1 is SGDLS and CDR2 is YYNGEE in the germline V gene. The V gene end was trimmed by 3 bases and the J gene end by 5 bases; junction bases not matched to a gene: 10. This CDR3 has 16 amino acids. The CDR3 spells CASSAGTGTGDTEAFF. The CDR3, as DNA: TGTGCCAGCAGCGCCGGTACCGGGACAGGGGATACTGAAGCTTTCTTT.

The chain uses TRBV5-4 and TRBJ1-3; D uncertain. CDR3 length: 17 residues. Germline CDR1 is SGHNT and CDR2 is YYREEE (reference sequence). The ends were cut back, 4 bases at V and 3 bases at J, with 20 bases in the middle. The CDR3, as DNA: TGTGCCAGCAGCAGGGAGTCCGGCGCCCCGTATGGAAACACCATATATTTT. Translated: CASSRESGAPYGNTIYF.

The CDR3: CATSRGLVGETQYF. The CDR3 nucleotides read TGTGCCACCAGCAGAGGCTTGGTTGGAGAGACCCAGTACTTC. The chain employs TRBV15 and TRBJ2-5; D uncertain. CDR1 and CDR2 (germline): LNHNV, YYDKDF (reference sequence). The CDR3 loop spans 14 amino acids. Trimming pared 1 base from V and 4 bases from J, leaving 10 bases between. Variable domain in full (rest from reference TRBV15 and TRBJ2-5): DAMVIQNPRYQVTQFGKPVTLSCSQTLNHNVMYWYQQKSSQAPKLLFHYYDKDFNNEADTPDNFQSRRPNTSFCFLDIRSPGLGDTAMYLCATSRGLVGETQYFGPGTRLLVL.